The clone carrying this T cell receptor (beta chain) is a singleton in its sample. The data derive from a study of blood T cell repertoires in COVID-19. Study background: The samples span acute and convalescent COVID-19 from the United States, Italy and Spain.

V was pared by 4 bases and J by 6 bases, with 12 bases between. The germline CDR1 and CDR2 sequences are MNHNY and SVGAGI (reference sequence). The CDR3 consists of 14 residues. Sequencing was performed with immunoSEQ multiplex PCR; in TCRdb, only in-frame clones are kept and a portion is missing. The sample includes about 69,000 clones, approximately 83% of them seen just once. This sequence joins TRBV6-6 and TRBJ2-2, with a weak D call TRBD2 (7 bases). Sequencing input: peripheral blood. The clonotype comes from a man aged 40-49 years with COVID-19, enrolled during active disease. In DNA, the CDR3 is TGTGCCAGCAGTTGGCAGGGGAGGGCCGGGGAGCTGTTTTTT. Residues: CASSWQGRAGELFF.